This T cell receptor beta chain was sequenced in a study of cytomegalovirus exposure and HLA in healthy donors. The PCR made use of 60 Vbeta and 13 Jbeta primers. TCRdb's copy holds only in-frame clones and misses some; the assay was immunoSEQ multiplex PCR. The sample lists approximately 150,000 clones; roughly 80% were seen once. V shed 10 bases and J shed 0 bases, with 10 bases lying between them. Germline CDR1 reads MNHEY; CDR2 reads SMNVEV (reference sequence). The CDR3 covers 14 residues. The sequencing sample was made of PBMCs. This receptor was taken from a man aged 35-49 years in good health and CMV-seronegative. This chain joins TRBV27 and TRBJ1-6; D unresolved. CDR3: CATQKSSYNSPLHF. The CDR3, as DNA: TGTGCCACCCAGAAAAGCTCCTATAATTCACCCCTCCACTTT.